Given below is one T cell receptor (beta chain) in context. It has no known antigen specificity. Per-base qualities were not stored, and no clone one base away is much larger. The source of the sample is a study of blood T cell repertoires in COVID-19 (dated by TCRdb to 2019 to 2021). Notes on the research overall: The collaborator samples originated in the United States, Italy and Spain and spanned the acute and convalescent phases of COVID-19. Where available, HLA class I and class II types were obtained from metadata supplied by the sample provider rather than from assay-based typing. Deeply sampled blood TCRbeta repertoires from subjects exposed to, actively infected with, or recovered from COVID-19 were included in the dataset. The material from the prospective study consisted of cDNA or gDNA derived from T cells, B-cell-depleted T cells, or PBMCs. The repertoires were released in a freely available public database intended as a resource for research on the immune response to SARS-CoV-2. Samples were obtained from the ongoing ImmuneRACE study (first 160 participants) and from 1,254 subjects provided by 6 global collaborators. Sample metadata almost always included a de-identified subject ID, COVID-19 status, age in years and sex.

TCRbeta CDR3 regions were amplified from genomic DNA by means of the immunoSEQ Assay, a bias-controlled multiplex PCR. Concerning the study's data processing: Within the assay, amplification of reference gene primers was used to estimate how many nucleated cells each sample contained. To quantify the absolute abundance of each unique TCRbeta CDR3 rearrangement, sequence reads were collapsed and filtered. Productive Simpson clonality was computed per sample as the square root of Simpson's diversity index over productive rearrangements. Held by TCRdb, this immuneACCESS table contains in-frame sequences only and omits some clones. Under half of the omission traces to an unresolved V gene where checked; the cause of the rest is unknown. V and J calls and clone size are those listed in that table; D and trimming were worked out from the DNA. Here the sample has 85,000 to 90,000 clones; more than 65% occur a single time. The top ten hold about 11% of the sample.

Whole blood was collected in K2EDTA tubes by collaborating institutions according to the institutions' own protocols. For TCRbeta analysis, collaborators shipped samples in one of three forms: frozen whole blood, isolated PBMCs, or DNA extracted from either of those sample types. Here is what the overall study found, with its caveats: The amount of clinical and demographic metadata varied by source and participant and was provided uncurated.

The germline V gene (reference sequence) sets CDR1 to MNHNY and CDR2 to SVGAGI. Trimming at the junction amounts to 0 bases on V and 7 bases on J, and the germline ends lie 12 bases apart. Including the terminal cysteine and phenylalanine, the CDR3 comprises 15 residues. Just CDR3 DNA is preserved here, 45 bases in frame from base 1. The sequence is built from TRBV6-6 and TRBJ2-2; the best D guess is TRBD1, with 6 bases matching. This clonotype originated in a man in his sixties or seventies with acute or convalescent COVID-19. The sample taken for sequencing was peripheral blood. The DNA reads as follows: TGTGCCAGCAGTTACTCGGCCGAGGGGGTCGGGGAGCTGTTTTTT. Translated, it gives CASSYSAEGVGELFF.